This T cell receptor (beta chain) was recovered during a study of blood T cells in healthy people across ages. CDR1 and CDR2 (germline): SEHNR, FQNEAQ (reference sequence). The CDR3 loop spans 16 amino acids. The ends lost 4 bases at V and 2 bases at J; junction bases unmatched: 4. Then a second PCR, running roughly 7 to 12 cycles, was carried out with a sample-barcoded 5' primer and a J-beta primer mix. From the 5' RACE reads, TCRdb called clonotypes with MiXCR, one entry per CDR3 protein. The sample shows over 1,500,000 distinct CDR3 sequences, about two fifths of them seen only once. The J gene is TRBJ1-5, the V gene TRBV7-9, with 11 bases matching TRBD1. The sequence derives from a human donor in good health. What was sequenced was blood. The CDR3 coding sequence is TGTGCCAGCAGCTCAGGGACAGGGGGTCGCAATCAGCCCCAGCATTTT. Its translation is CASSSGTGGRNQPQHF.